The sequence of this T cell receptor beta chain was determined in a study of T cells in Graves' hyperthyroidism and ophthalmopathy. CDR1 is SGHTA, CDR2 FQGTGA, per germline. The length of the CDR3 is 14 residues. The V and J ends lost 5 bases and 0 bases respectively, with 9 bases between them. Regions amplified from RNA transcripts were the TCR beta CDR3 regions. A first-round RT-PCR of the TCR CDR3 used the HTBI primer set. TCRdb called the multiplex PCR reads again in MiXCR, with one record for every CDR3 protein. The data contain approximately 410,000 distinct CDR3 sequences, 12% to 15% of them singletons. This clonotype was observed at least ten times.

This chain joins TRBV7-3 and TRBJ2-3; the D gene is possibly TRBD2 (6 bases). The TCR originated in a woman aged 18-29 years with Graves' hyperthyroidism. What was sequenced was blood. CDR3 residues: CASSPGLSTDTQYF. In DNA, the CDR3 is TGTGCCAGCAGCCCGGGACTTAGCACAGATACGCAGTATTTT.